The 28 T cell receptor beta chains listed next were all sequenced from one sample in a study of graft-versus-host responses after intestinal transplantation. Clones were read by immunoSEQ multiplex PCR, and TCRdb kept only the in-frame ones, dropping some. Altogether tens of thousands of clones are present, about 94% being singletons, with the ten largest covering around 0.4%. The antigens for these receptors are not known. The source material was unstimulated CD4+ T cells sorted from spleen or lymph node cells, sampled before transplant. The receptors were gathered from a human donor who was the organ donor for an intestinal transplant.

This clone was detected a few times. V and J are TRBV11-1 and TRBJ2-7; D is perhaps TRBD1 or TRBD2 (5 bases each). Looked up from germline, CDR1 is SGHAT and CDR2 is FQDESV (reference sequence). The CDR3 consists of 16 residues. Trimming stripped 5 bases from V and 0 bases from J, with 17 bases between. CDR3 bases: TGTGCCAGCAGCACGGGGACCTCAGCCTTCTCCTACGAGCAGTACTTC. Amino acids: CASSTGTSAFSYEQYF.

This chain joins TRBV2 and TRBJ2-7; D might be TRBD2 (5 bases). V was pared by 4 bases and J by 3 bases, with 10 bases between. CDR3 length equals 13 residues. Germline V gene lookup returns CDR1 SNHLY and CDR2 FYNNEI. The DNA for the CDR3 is TGTGCCAGCAGTGTGCCAGCGGTCTACGAGCAGTACTTC. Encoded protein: CASSVPAVYEQYF.

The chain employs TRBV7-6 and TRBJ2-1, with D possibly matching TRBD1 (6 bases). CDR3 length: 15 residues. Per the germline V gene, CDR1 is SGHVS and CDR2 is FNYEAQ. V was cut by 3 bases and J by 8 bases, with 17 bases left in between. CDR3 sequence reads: CASSFGTPPGDEQFF. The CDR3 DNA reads TGTGCCAGCAGCTTCGGGACACCGCCTGGCGATGAGCAGTTCTTC.

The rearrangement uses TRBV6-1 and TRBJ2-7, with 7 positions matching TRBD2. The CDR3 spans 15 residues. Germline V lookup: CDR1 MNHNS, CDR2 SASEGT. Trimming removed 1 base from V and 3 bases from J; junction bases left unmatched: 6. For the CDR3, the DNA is TGTGCCAGCAGTGAAGATCGGACTAGACTCTACGAGCAGTACTTC. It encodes CASSEDRTRLYEQYF.

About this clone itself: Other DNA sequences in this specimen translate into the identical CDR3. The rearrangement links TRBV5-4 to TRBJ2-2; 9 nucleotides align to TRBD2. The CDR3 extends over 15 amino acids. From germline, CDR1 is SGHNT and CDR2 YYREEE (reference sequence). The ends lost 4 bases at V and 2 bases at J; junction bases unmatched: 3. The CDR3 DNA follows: TGTGCCAGCAGCGCGGGACTAGCCAACACCGGGGAGCTGTTTTTT. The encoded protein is CASSAGLANTGELFF.

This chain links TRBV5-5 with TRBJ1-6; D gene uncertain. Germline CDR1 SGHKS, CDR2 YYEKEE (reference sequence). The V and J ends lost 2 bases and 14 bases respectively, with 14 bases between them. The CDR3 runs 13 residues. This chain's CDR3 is CASSFLPQNSLHF. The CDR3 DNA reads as TGTGCCAGCAGCTTCCTGCCCCAGAACTCCCTCCACTTT. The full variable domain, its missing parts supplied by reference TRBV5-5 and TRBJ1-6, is DAGVTQSPTHLIKTRGQQVTLRCSPISGHKSVSWYQQVLGQGPQFIFQYYEKEERGRGNFPDRFSARQFPNYSSELNVNALLLGDSALYLCASSFLPQNSLHFGNGTRLTVT.

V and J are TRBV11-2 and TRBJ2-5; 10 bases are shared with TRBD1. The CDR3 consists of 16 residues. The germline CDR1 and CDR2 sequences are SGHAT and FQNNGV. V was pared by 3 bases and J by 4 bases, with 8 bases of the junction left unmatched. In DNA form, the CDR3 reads TGTGCCAGCAGCTTTCATAGACAGGGGGCGGGAGAGACCCAGTACTTC. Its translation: CASSFHRQGAGETQYF.

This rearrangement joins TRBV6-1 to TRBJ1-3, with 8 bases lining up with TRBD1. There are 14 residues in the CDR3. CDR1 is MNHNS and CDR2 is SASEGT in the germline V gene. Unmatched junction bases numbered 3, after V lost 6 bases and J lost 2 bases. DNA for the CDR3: TGTGCCAGCAGCCCGACAGGGGCTGGAAACACCATATATTTT. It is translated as CASSPTGAGNTIYF.

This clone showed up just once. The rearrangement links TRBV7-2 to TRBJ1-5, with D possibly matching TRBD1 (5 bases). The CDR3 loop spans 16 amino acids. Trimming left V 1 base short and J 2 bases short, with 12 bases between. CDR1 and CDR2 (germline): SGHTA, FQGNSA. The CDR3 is CASSLDLSRGNQPQHF. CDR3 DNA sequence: TGTGCCAGCAGCTTAGACCTATCCAGGGGCAATCAGCCCCAGCATTTT. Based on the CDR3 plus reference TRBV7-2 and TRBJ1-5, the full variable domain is GAGVSQSPSNKVTEKGKDVELRCDPISGHTALYWYRQSLGQGLEFLIYFQGNSAPDKSGLPSDRFSAERTGGSVSTLTIQRTQQEDSAVYLCASSLDLSRGNQPQHFGDGTRLSIL.

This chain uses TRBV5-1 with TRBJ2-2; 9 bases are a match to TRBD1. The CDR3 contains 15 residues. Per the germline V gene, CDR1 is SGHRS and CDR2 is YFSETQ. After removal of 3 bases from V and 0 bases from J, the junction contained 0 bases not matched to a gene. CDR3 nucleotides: TGCGCCAGCAGCTGGGACAGGGCGAACACCGGGGAGCTGTTTTTT. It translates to CASSWDRANTGELFF. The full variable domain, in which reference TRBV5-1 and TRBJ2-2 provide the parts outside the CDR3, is KAGVTQTPRYLIKTRGQQVTLSCSPISGHRSVSWYQQTPGQGLQFLFEYFSETQRNKGNFPGRFSGRQFSNSRSEMNVSTLELGDSALYLCASSWDRANTGELFFGEGSRLTVL.

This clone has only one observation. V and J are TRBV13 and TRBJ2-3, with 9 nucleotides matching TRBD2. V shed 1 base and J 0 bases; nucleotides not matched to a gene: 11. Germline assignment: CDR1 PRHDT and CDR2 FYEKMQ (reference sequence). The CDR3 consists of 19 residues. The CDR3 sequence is CASSLESRLAGMSTDTQYF. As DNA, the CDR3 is TGTGCCAGCAGCTTAGAATCGAGGCTAGCGGGGATGAGCACAGATACGCAGTATTTT.

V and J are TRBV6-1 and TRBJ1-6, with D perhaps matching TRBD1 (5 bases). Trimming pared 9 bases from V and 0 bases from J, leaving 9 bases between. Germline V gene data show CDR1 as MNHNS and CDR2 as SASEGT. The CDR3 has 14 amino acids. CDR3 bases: TGTGCCAGTCAGGGTTTCTCCTATAATTCACCCCTCCACTTT. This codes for CASQGFSYNSPLHF.

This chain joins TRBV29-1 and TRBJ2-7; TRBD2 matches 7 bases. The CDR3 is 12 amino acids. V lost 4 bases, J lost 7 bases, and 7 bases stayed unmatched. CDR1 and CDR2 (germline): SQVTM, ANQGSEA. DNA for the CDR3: TGCAGCGTTGCTGACTGGGGAGGGGAGCAGTACTTC. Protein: CSVADWGGEQYF.

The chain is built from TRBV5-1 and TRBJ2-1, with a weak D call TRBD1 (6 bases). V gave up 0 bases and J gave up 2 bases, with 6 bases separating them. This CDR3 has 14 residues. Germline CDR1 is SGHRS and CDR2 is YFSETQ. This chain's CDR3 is CASSLGQAYNEQFF. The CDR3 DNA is TGCGCCAGCAGCTTGGGACAGGCCTACAATGAGCAGTTCTTC.

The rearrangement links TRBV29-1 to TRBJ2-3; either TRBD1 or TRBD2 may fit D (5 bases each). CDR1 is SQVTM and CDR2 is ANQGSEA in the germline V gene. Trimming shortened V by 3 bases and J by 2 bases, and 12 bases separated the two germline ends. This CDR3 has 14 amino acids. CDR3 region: CSVEPGPLTDTQYF. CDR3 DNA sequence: TGCAGCGTTGAGCCGGGGCCCCTCACAGATACGCAGTATTTT.

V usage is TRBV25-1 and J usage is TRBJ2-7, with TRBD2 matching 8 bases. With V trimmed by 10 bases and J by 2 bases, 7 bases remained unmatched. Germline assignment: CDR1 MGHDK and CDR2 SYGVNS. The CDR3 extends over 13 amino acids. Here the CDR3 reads CATQRGGAYEQYF. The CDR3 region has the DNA TGTGCCACCCAACGGGGGGGGGCCTACGAGCAGTACTTC.

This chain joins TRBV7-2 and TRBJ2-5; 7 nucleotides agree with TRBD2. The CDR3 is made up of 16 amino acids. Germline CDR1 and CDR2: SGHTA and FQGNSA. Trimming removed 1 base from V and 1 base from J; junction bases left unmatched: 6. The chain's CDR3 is CASSLGGLPFQETQYF. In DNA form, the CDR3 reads TGTGCCAGCAGCTTAGGGGGACTACCCTTCCAAGAGACCCAGTACTTC.

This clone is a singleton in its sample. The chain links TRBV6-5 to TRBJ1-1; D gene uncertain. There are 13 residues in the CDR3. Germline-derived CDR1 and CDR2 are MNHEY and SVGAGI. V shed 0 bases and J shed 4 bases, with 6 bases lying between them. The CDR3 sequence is CASSYSTGTEAFF. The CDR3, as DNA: TGTGCCAGCAGTTACTCAACGGGCACTGAAGCTTTCTTT.

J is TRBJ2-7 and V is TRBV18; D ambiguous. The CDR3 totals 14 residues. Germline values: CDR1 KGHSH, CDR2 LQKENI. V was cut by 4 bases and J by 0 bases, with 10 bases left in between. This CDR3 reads CASSLTSSSYEQYF. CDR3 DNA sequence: TGTGCCAGCTCACTAACCAGTTCCTCCTACGAGCAGTACTTC.

The CDR3 DNA reads TGTGCCAGCAGCCAAGAAGGACAGGGGAAAGAAAAACTGTTTTTT. This sequence encodes CASSQEGQGKEKLFF. This chain connects TRBV4-2 to TRBJ1-4; 9 bases fit TRBD1. The CDR3 has 15 residues. The V segment lost 0 bases and the J segment 8 bases; nucleotides outside the gene matches: 4. Germline CDR1 LGHNA, CDR2 YNFKEQ.

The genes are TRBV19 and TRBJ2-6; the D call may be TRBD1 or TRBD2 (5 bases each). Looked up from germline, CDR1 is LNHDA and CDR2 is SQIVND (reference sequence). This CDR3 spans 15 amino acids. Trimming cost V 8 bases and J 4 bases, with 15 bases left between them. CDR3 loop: CASGGRGPGANVLTF. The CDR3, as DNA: TGTGCCAGTGGGGGAAGGGGTCCCGGGGCCAACGTCCTGACTTTC.

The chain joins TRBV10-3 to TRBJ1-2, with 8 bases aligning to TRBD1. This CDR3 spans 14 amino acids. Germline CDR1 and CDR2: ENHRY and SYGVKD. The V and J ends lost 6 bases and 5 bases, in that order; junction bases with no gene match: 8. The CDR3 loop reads CAISSDRAGYGYTF. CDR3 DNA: TGTGCCATCAGCTCGGACAGGGCCGGGTATGGCTACACCTTC.

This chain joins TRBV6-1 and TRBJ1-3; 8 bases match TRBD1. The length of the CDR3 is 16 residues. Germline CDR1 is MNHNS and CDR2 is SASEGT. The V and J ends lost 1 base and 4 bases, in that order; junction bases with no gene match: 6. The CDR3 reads CASSEVRDRLGNTIYF. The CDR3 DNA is TGTGCCAGCAGTGAAGTGAGGGACAGGCTGGGAAACACCATATATTTT.

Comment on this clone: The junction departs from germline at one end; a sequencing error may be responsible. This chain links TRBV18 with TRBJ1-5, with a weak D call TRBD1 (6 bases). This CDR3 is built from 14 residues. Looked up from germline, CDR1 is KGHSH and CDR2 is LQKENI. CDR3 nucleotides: TGTGCCAGCTCGCCACAGGGTTGGGATCAGCCCCAGCATTTT. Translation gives CASSPQGWDQPQHF.

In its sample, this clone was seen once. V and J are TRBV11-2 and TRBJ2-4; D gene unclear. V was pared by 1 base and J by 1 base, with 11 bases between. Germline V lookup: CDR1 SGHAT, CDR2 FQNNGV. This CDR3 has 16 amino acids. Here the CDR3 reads CASSLVQDKAKNIQYF. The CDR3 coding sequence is TGTGCCAGCAGCTTAGTTCAGGATAAGGCCAAAAACATTCAGTACTTC.

DNA of the CDR3: TGTGCCAGCAGCCTCCTACTACTAGCGGGGGGGCCCACAGATACGCAGTATTTT. This sequence encodes CASSLLLLAGGPTDTQYF. This chain links TRBV7-2 with TRBJ2-3; the match to TRBD2 covers 13 bases. The CDR3 extends over 18 amino acids. Germline V gene sequence: CDR1 SGHTA, CDR2 FQGNSA. V shed 5 bases, J shed 2 bases, and the junction held 10 bases outside the gene matches.

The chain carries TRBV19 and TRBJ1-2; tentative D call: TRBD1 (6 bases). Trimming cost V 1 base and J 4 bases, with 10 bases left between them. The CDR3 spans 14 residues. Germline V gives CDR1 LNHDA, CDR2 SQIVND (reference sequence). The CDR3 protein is CASSIGSRGYGYTF. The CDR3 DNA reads TGTGCCAGTAGTATAGGGAGCAGGGGCTATGGCTACACCTTC.

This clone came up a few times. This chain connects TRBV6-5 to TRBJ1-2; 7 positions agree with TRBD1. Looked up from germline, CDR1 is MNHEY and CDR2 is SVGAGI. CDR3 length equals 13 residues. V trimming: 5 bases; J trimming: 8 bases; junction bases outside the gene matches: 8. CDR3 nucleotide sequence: TGTGCCAGCAGTCGGAGGGGGCTGGGGGGCTACACCTTC. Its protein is CASSRRGLGGYTF.